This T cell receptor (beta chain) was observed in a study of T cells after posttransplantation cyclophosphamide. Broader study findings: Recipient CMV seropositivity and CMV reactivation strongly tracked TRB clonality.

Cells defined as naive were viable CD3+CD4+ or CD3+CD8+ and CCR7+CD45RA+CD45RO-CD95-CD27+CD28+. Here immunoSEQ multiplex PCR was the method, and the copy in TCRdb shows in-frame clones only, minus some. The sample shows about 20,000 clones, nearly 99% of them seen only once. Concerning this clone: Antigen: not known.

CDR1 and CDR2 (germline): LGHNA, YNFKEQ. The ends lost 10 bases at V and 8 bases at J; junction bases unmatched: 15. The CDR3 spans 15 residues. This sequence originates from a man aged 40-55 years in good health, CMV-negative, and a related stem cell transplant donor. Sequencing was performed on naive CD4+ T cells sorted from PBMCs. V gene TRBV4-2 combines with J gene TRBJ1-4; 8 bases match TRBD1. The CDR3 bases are TGTGCCACATCCCCCAGGACAGGGAACGAGGAAAAACTGTTTTTT. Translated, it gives CATSPRTGNEEKLFF.